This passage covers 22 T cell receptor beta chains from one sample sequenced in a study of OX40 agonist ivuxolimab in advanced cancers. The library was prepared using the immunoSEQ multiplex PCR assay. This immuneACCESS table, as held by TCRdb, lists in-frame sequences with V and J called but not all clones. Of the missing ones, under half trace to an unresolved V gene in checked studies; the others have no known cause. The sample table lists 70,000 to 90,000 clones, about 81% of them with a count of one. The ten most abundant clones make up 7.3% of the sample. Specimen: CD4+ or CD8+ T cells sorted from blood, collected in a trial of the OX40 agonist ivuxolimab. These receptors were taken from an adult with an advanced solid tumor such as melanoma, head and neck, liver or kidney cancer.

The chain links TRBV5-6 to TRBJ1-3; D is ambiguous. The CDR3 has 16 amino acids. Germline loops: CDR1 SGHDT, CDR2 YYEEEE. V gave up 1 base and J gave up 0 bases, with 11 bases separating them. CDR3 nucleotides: TGTGCCAGCAGCTTGCCAGGAGTTTACTCTGGAAACACCATATATTTT. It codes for CASSLPGVYSGNTIYF.

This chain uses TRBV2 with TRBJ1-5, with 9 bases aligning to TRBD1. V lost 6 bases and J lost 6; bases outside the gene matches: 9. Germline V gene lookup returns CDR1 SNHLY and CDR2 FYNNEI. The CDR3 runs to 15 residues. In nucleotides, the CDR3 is TGTGCCAGCAGCGAAATGGGACAGGGTAGTCAGCCCCAGCATTTT. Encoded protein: CASSEMGQGSQPQHF.

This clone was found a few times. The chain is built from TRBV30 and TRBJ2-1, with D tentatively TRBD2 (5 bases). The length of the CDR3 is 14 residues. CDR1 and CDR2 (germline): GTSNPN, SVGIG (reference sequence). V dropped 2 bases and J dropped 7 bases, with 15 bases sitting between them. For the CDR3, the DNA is TGTGCCTGGAGTACTAGAGTCGCGGTTAATGAGCAGTTCTTC. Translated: CAWSTRVAVNEQFF.

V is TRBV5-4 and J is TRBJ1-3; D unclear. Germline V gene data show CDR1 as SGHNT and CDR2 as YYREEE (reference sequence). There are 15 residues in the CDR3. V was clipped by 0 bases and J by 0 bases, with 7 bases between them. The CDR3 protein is CASSLAGGSGNTIYF. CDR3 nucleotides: TGTGCCAGCAGCTTGGCGGGAGGCTCTGGAAACACCATATATTTT.

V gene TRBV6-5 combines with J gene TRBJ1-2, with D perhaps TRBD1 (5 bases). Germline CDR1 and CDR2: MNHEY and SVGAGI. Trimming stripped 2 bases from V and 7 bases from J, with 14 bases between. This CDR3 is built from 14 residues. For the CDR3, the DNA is TGTGCCAGCAGTTACGGGGGACCCGGGGGTGGCTACACCTTC. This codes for CASSYGGPGGGYTF.

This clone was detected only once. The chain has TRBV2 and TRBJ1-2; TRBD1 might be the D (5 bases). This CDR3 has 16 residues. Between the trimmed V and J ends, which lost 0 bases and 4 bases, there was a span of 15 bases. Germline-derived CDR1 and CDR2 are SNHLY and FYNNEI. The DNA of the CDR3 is TGTGCCAGCAGTGAAGCGCTTCGGACATCACTCTATGGCTACACCTTC. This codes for CASSEALRTSLYGYTF. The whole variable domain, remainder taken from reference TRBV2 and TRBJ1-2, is EPEVTQTPSHQVTQMGQEVILRCVPISNHLYFYWYRQILGQKVEFLVSFYNNEISEKSEIFDDQFSVERPDGSNFTLKIRSTKLEDSAMYFCASSEALRTSLYGYTFGSGTRLTVV.

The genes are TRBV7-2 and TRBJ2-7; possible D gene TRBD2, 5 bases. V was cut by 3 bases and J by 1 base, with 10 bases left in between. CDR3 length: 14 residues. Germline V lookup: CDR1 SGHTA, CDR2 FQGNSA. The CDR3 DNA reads TGTGCCAGCAGCTTTAAAAGCGGATCCTACGAGCAGTACTTC. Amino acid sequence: CASSFKSGSYEQYF.

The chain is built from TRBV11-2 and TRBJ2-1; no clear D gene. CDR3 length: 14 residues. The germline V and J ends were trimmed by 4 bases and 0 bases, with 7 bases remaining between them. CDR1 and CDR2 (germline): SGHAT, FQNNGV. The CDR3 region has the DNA TGTGCCAGCAGCTCCCGGAGCTCCTACAATGAGCAGTTCTTC. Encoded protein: CASSSRSSYNEQFF.

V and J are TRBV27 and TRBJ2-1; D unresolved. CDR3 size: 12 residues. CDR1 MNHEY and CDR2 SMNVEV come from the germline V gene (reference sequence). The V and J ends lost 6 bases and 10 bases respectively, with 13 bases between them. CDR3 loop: CASRELQREQFF. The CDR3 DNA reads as TGTGCCAGCAGGGAGCTCCAAAGGGAGCAGTTCTTC.

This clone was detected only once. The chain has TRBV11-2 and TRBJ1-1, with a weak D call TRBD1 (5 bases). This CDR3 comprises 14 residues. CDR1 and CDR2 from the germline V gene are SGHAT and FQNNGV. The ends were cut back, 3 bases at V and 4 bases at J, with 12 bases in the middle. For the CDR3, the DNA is TGTGCCAGCAGCTTCTATGGGGGAGGCACTGAAGCTTTCTTT. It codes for CASSFYGGGTEAFF.

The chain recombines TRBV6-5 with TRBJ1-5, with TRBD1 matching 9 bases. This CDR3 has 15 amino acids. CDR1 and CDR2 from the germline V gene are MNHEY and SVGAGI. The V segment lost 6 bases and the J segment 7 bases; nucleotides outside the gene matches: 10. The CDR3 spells CASSKSQGARQPQHF. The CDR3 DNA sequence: TGTGCCAGCAGCAAATCACAGGGGGCGAGACAGCCCCAGCATTTT.

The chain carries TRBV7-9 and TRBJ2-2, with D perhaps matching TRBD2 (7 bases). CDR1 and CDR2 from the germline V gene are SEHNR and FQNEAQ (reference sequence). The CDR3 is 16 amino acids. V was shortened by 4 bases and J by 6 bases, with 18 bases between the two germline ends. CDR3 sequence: CASSSGRGRTAGELFF. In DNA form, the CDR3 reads TGTGCCAGCAGCTCAGGGAGGGGGAGGACGGCCGGGGAGCTGTTTTTT.

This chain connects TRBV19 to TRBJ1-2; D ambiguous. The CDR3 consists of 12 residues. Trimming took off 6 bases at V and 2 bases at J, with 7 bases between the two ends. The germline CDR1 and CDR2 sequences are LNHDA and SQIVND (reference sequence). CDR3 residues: CASSQRNYGYTF. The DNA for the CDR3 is TGTGCCAGTAGCCAGAGAAACTATGGCTACACCTTC.

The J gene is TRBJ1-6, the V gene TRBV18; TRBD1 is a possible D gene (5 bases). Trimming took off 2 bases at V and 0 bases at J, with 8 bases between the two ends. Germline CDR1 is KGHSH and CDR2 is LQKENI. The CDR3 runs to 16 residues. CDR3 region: CASSPDRSSYNSPLHF. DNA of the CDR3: TGTGCCAGCTCACCAGACAGAAGCTCCTATAATTCACCCCTCCACTTT.

The CDR3 is CASSQQADGVYEQYF. In DNA, the CDR3 is TGTGCCAGCTCACAACAAGCGGACGGGGTGTACGAGCAGTACTTC. The chain is built from TRBV18 and TRBJ2-7; a possible D gene is TRBD2 (5 bases). There are 15 residues in the CDR3. Per the germline V gene, CDR1 is KGHSH and CDR2 is LQKENI. The V and J ends lost 4 bases and 4 bases respectively, with 17 bases between them. Complete variable domain (other parts from reference TRBV18 and TRBJ2-7): NAGVMQNPRHLVRRRGQEARLRCSPMKGHSHVYWYRQLPEEGLKFMVYLQKENIIDESGMPKERFSAEFPKEGPSILRIQQVVRGDSAAYFCASSQQADGVYEQYFGPGTRLTVT.

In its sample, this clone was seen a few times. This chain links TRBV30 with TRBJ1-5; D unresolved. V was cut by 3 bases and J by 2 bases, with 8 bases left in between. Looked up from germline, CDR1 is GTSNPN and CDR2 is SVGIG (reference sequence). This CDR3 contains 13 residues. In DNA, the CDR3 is TGTGCCTGGAGGCCAAATGGCAATCAGCCCCAGCATTTT. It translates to CAWRPNGNQPQHF.

The CDR3 nucleotides read TGCAGCGGAAACCGGAGGGACGGACCCGCTAACTATGGCTACACCTTC. This sequence encodes CSGNRRDGPANYGYTF. The J gene is TRBJ1-2, the V gene TRBV29-1, with TRBD1 as a possible D gene (5 bases). The germline CDR1 and CDR2 sequences are SQVTM and ANQGSEA. The CDR3 is 16 amino acids. V was cut by 7 bases and J by 0 bases, with 21 bases left in between. Using reference TRBV29-1 and TRBJ1-2 for the parts outside the CDR3, the full variable domain is SAVISQKPSRDICQRGTSLTIQCQVDSQVTMMFWYRQQPGQSLTLIATANQGSEATYESGFVIDKFPISRPNLTFSTLTVSNMSPEDSSIYLCSGNRRDGPANYGYTFGSGTRLTVV.

CDR3 bases: TGTGCCAGCTCCGGACAGGGGGCTGGGGCCAACGTCCTGACTTTC. This encodes CASSGQGAGANVLTF. The chain uses TRBV18 and TRBJ2-6; TRBD1 matches 10 bases. The CDR3 totals 15 residues. The J segment lost 2 bases and the V segment lost 6 bases, leaving 1 base of the junction unmatched. Germline CDR1 is KGHSH and CDR2 is LQKENI.

This CDR3 is CASSRDINYGYTF. For the CDR3, the DNA is TGTGCCAGCAGCAGGGATATCAACTATGGCTACACCTTC. The rearrangement joins TRBV6-1 to TRBJ1-2; perhaps TRBD1 as D (5 bases). The germline gives CDR1 MNHNS, CDR2 SASEGT. V was cut by 6 bases and J by 2 bases, with 10 bases left in between. The CDR3 consists of 13 residues.

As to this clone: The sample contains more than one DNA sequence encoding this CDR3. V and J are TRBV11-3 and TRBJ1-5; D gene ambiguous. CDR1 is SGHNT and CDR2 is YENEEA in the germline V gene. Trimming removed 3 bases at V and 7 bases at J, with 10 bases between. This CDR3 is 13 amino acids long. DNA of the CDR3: TGTGCCAGCAGCTTGGAAGAGGGCCAGCCCCAGCATTTT. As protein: CASSLEEGQPQHF.

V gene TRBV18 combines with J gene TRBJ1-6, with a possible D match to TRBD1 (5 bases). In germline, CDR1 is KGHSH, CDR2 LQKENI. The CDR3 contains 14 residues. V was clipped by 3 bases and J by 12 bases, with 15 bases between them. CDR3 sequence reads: CASSPGTSSLPLHF. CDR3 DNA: TGTGCCAGCTCACCCGGGACCAGCTCACTACCCCTCCACTTT. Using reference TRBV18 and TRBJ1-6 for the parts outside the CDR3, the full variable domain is NAGVMQNPRHLVRRRGQEARLRCSPMKGHSHVYWYRQLPEEGLKFMVYLQKENIIDESGMPKERFSAEFPKEGPSILRIQQVVRGDSAAYFCASSPGTSSLPLHFGNGTRLTVT.

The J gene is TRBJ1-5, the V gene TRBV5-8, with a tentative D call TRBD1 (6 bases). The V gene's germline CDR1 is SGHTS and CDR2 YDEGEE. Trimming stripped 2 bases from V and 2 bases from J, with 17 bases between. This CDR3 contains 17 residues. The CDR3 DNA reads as TGTGCCAGCAGCTTAGTAGGGGGAGGGACTGGCAATCAGCCCCAGCATTTT. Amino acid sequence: CASSLVGGGTGNQPQHF.